This note documents a single T cell receptor beta chain sequence. Its antigen is not yet known. Per-base quality was not reported, and no clone a single base away is much larger than it. The method behind the library was the immunoSEQ multiplex PCR assay. This immuneACCESS table, as held by TCRdb, lists in-frame sequences with V and J called but not all clones. Of the missing ones, under half trace to an unresolved V gene in checked studies; the others have no known cause. This sample comprises approximately 80,000 clones, 70% to 90% of them detected only once. The ten top clones hold under 7.5% of the sample. The data are from a study of control samples from healthy donors and cancer patients (dated by TCRdb to about 2020). CDR3 length: 15 amino acids, cysteine to phenylalanine. This entry keeps only the CDR3 DNA: 45 bases, framed from base 1. From the germline V gene, CDR1 is LGHNA and CDR2 is YNFKEQ. V drops 3 bases and J drops 6 bases, leaving 17 bases in between.

The chain joins TRBV4-2 to TRBJ1-2, with TRBD1 as a weak D call on 6 bases. The material sequenced was blood. The TCR originated in a woman aged 45-59 years in good health. Here is the DNA: TGTGCCAGCAGCCAGAGACAGGTTACGCCCGATGGCTACACCTTC. Translated, this is CASSQRQVTPDGYTF.